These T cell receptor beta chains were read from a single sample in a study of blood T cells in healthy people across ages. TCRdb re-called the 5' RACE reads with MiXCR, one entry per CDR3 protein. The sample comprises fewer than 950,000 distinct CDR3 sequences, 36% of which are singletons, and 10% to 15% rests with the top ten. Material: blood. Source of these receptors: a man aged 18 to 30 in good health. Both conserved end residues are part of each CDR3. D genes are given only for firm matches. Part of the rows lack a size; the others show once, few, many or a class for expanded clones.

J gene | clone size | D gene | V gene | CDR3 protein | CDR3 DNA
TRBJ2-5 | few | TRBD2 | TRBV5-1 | CASNPLAGASGETQYF | TGCGCCAGCAACCCACTAGCGGGGGCCTCTGGGGAGACCCAGTACTTC
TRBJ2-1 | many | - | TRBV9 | CASSARQAGNNEQFF | TGTGCCAGCAGCGCAAGACAGGCGGGGAACAATGAGCAGTTCTTC
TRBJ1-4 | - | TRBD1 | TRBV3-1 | CASSHLRDRVVFF | TGTGCCAGCAGCCACCTCCGGGACAGGGTTGTGTTTTTT
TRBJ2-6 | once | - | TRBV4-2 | CASSQDLGLVLGGANVLTF | TGTGCCAGCAGCCAAGATTTGGGACTCGTCCTAGGGGGGGCCAACGTCCTGACTTTC
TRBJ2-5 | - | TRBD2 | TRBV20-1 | CSARDWRGGETQYF | TGCAGTGCTAGAGATTGGCGGGGAGGGGAGACCCAGTACTTC
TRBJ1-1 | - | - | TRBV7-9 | CASSSRGFWNTEAFF | TGTGCCAGCAGCTCGCGGGGTTTTTGGAACACTGAAGCTTTCTTT
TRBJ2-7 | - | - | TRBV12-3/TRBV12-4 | CASSVSGGTEQYF | TGTGCCAGCAGTGTATCTGGAGGGACCGAGCAGTACTTC
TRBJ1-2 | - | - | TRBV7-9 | CASSPTVRNSDYGYTF | TGTGCCAGCAGCCCGACGGTGAGGAACTCGGACTATGGCTACACCTTC
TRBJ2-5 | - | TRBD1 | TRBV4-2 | CASSQDRPRQGQETQYF | TGTGCCAGCAGCCAAGATCGGCCGCGACAGGGCCAAGAGACCCAGTACTTC
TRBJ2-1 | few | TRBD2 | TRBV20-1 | CSALEPGGPISNEQFF | TGCAGTGCCTTAGAACCGGGGGGGCCGATATCGAATGAGCAGTTCTTC
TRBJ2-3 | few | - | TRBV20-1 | CSARVDQGLFDTQYF | TGCAGTGCTAGAGTGGACCAGGGCCTCTTTGATACGCAGTATTTT
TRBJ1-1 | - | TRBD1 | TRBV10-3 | CAISPGQGARGTEAFF | TGTGCCATCAGTCCGGGACAGGGGGCGCGAGGTACTGAAGCTTTCTTT
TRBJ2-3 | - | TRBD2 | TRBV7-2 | CASSLDLAGADTQYF | TGTGCCAGCAGCTTAGACCTAGCGGGGGCAGATACGCAGTATTTT
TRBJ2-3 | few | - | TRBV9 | CASSALAGWADTQYF | TGTGCCAGCAGCGCCCTGGCAGGGTGGGCAGATACGCAGTATTTT
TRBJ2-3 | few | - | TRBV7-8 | CASSPSGGSGTDTQYF | TGTGCCAGCAGCCCCTCGGGGGGCTCGGGCACAGATACGCAGTATTTT
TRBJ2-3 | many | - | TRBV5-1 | CASSLVATSTDTQYF | TGCGCCAGCAGCTTGGTGGCGACTAGCACAGATACGCAGTATTTT
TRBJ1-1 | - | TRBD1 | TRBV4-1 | CASSERQGGITEAFF | TGCGCCAGCAGCGAACGACAGGGGGGGATCACTGAAGCTTTCTTT
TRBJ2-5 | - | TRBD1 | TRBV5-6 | CASSYDRGEVETQYF | TGTGCCAGCAGCTATGACAGGGGCGAGGTGGAGACCCAGTACTTC
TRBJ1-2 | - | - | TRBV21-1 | CGSSKSRDGELHGYTF | TGTGGCAGCAGCAAAAGTCGGGACGGCGAATTACATGGCTACACCTTC
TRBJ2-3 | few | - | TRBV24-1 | CATSEGETEVDTQYF | TGTGCCACCAGTGAAGGAGAGACCGAAGTAGATACGCAGTATTTT
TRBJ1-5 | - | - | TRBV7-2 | CASSLGRVDVRNQPQHF | TGTGCCAGCAGCTTAGGCAGGGTGGACGTCCGCAATCAGCCCCAGCATTTT
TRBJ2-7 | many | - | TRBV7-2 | CASSLRGAGGNHEQYF | TGTGCCAGCAGCTTAAGGGGGGCAGGGGGGAATCACGAGCAGTACTTC
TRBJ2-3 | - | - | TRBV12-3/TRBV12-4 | CASSARADAQYF | TGTGCCAGCAGTGCTAGGGCAGATGCGCAGTATTTT
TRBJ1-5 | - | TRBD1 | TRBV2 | CASRRAGGSSQPQHF | TGTGCCAGCAGAAGGGCAGGGGGCTCAAGTCAGCCCCAGCATTTT
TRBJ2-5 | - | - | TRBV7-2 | CASSLDWDAQETQYF | TGTGCCAGCAGCTTAGACTGGGATGCACAAGAGACCCAGTACTTC
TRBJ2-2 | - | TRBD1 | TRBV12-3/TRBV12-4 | CASSNRGSTWELFF | TGTGCCAGCAGTAACAGGGGTAGCACCTGGGAGCTGTTTTTT
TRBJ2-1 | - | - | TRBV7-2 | CASSLWGENEQFF | TGTGCCAGCAGCTTATGGGGGGAGAATGAGCAGTTCTTC
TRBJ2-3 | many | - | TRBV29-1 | CSVARDGRVNTQYF | TGCAGCGTTGCTCGGGACGGCCGTGTAAATACGCAGTATTTT